The subject of this entry is one T cell receptor (beta chain). The data stem from a study of beta chain features in type 1 diabetes. CDR3 size: 16 residues. In germline, CDR1 is SGHAT, CDR2 FQNNGV. V gave up 1 base and J gave up 0 bases, with 11 bases separating them. Of the isolated RNA, all was reverse transcribed, and so the sequenced material was expressed TCRB transcripts. Profiled with immunoSEQ multiplex PCR; TCRdb holds only in-frame clones, not every one. The sample carries 120,000 to 150,000 clones, about 10% recorded once. This clonotype was obtained from a man aged 18 to 30 in good health. Sequencing input: naive CD4+ T cells from blood. This chain links TRBV11-2 with TRBJ2-3, with D possibly being TRBD1 (5 bases). CDR3 in amino acids: CASSLGTTLSTDTQYF. CDR3 coding DNA: TGTGCCAGCAGCTTAGGGACAACGCTTAGCACAGATACGCAGTATTTT. Full variable domain (remainder filled in from reference TRBV11-2 and TRBJ2-3): EAGVAQSPRYKIIEKRQSVAFWCNPISGHATLYWYQQILGQGPKLLIQFQNNGVVDDSQLPKDRFSAERLKGVDSTLKIQPAKLEDSAVYLCASSLGTTLSTDTQYFGPGTRLTVL.